This T cell receptor (beta chain) was captured in a study of cytomegalovirus exposure and HLA in healthy donors. A multiplex PCR was run with 60 Vbeta primers and 13 Jbeta primers. Assay: immunoSEQ multiplex PCR; the TCRdb copy retains only in-frame clones and omits some. Among more than 150,000 clones listed, 82% were seen once. V lost 7 bases to trimming and J lost 0 bases, with 10 bases between them. Germline V gives CDR1 MNHEY, CDR2 SVGAGI. There are 14 residues in the CDR3. The chain recombines TRBV6-5 with TRBJ1-3; no reliable D call. The specimen sequenced was PBMCs. The origin of this receptor is a man aged 40-49 years in good health and CMV-seronegative. The CDR3 DNA sequence: TGTGCCAGCACGGGAGGGCGCTCTGGAAACACCATATATTTT. Its translation: CASTGGRSGNTIYF.